This passage covers 20 T cell receptor beta chains from one sample sequenced in a study of OX40 agonist ivuxolimab in advanced cancers. The library was made by the immunoSEQ multiplex PCR assay. Entries here come from immuneACCESS through TCRdb and include only in-frame sequences with V and J called. Some clones fail to appear in such tables; in the studies checked, an unresolved V gene covers under half of the shortfall, and the cause of the remainder is unknown. Recorded for this sample are tens of thousands of clones; about 85% of them occurred a single time. Jointly, the top ten make up 5.5% to 7% of the sample. The starting material was CD4+ or CD8+ T cells sorted from blood, obtained in a trial of the OX40 agonist ivuxolimab. All receptors come from an adult with an advanced solid tumor such as melanoma, head and neck, liver or kidney cancer.

V and J are TRBV29-1 and TRBJ2-6; D may be TRBD2 (6 bases). Germline CDR1 and CDR2: SQVTM and ANQGSEA. The CDR3 totals 18 residues. V lost 5 bases to trimming and J lost 0 bases, with 20 bases between them. CDR3 in DNA: TGCAGCGTTAACGGGAGAGAACCGTCATCCTCTGGGGCCAACGTCCTGACTTTC. Its protein is CSVNGREPSSSGANVLTF.

The CDR3 spells CASSRWGRPTEAFF. Here the CDR3 DNA reads TGTGCCAGCAGCCGCTGGGGAAGGCCCACTGAAGCTTTCTTT. The V call is TRBV21-1, the J call TRBJ1-1. TRBV21-1 is a pseudogene locus. The CDR3 runs 14 residues.

This chain uses TRBV30 with TRBJ1-3; a weak D match, TRBD1 (6 bases). There are 14 residues in the CDR3. Germline values: CDR1 GTSNPN, CDR2 SVGIG (reference sequence). Trimming pared 4 bases from V and 6 bases from J, leaving 16 bases between. CDR3 sequence: CAWKWGRGVNTIYF. In DNA, the CDR3 is TGTGCCTGGAAGTGGGGAAGGGGGGTAAACACCATATATTTT.

This chain links TRBV19 with TRBJ1-4; D remains ambiguous. Trimming pared 5 bases from V and 5 bases from J, leaving 12 bases between. Germline values: CDR1 LNHDA, CDR2 SQIVND (reference sequence). CDR3 length: 14 residues. CDR3 sequence reads: CASSPAGRNEKLFF. The DNA for the CDR3 is TGTGCCAGTAGTCCGGCAGGCAGAAATGAAAAACTGTTTTTT.

The chain recombines TRBV7-8 with TRBJ2-1, with 10 positions matching TRBD2. The CDR3 is 15 residues long. V trimming: 1 base; J trimming: 6 bases; junction bases outside the gene matches: 3. Germline V gives CDR1 SGHVS, CDR2 FQNEAQ. This CDR3 is CASSLVSGRGNEQFF. CDR3 in DNA: TGTGCCAGCAGCTTAGTGAGCGGGAGGGGCAATGAGCAGTTCTTC.

The rearrangement links TRBV5-5 to TRBJ2-5; 11 nucleotides align to TRBD2. The germline gives CDR1 SGHKS, CDR2 YYEKEE (reference sequence). The length of the CDR3 is 16 residues. V gave up 4 bases and J gave up 3 bases; unmatched junction bases: 8. The CDR3 nucleotides read TGTGCCAGCAGCCCCATAGCGGGGGGGCAAAAAGAGACCCAGTACTTC. Amino acids: CASSPIAGGQKETQYF.

V gene TRBV6-1 combines with J gene TRBJ2-7, with a tentative D call TRBD2 (6 bases). The CDR3 runs 18 residues. The germline CDR1 and CDR2 sequences are MNHNS and SASEGT. The V gene lost 1 base and the J gene lost 1 base, with 20 bases spanning the gap. The CDR3 loop is CASSEDEGLGFFSYEQYF. CDR3 bases: TGTGCCAGCAGTGAAGATGAGGGACTTGGCTTCTTTTCCTACGAGCAGTACTTC.

This clone was seen a few times. The chain employs TRBV19 and TRBJ1-2; 8 positions match TRBD1. This CDR3 is 14 amino acids long. Germline loops: CDR1 LNHDA, CDR2 SQIVND (reference sequence). Trimming removed 8 bases from V and 4 bases from J; junction bases left unmatched: 9. This chain's CDR3 is CASSSTGQVYGYTF. CDR3 sequence (DNA): TGTGCCAGTTCATCTACGGGACAGGTCTATGGCTACACCTTC.

The gene calls are TRBV19 and TRBJ1-4; perhaps TRBD1 as D (6 bases). The V end lost 9 bases, the J end lost 8 bases, and 19 bases lay between the germline ends. CDR1 and CDR2 from the germline V gene are LNHDA and SQIVND (reference sequence). The CDR3 loop spans 14 amino acids. This CDR3 is CASLPGHGWEKLFF. The CDR3, as DNA: TGTGCCAGCTTACCGGGACACGGCTGGGAAAAACTGTTTTTT.

This chain uses TRBV11-2 with TRBJ2-7, with D tentatively TRBD2 (5 bases). CDR3 length equals 15 residues. CDR1 and CDR2 (germline): SGHAT, FQNNGV. Trimming took off 3 bases at V and 0 bases at J, with 12 bases between the two ends. The CDR3 loop is CASSFASITSYEQYF. As DNA, the CDR3 is TGTGCCAGCAGCTTCGCTAGCATTACCTCCTACGAGCAGTACTTC.

The rearrangement joins TRBV11-2 to TRBJ2-3; a weak D match, TRBD1 (6 bases). Germline assignment: CDR1 SGHAT and CDR2 FQNNGV. The V gene lost 0 bases and the J gene lost 2 bases, with 9 bases spanning the gap. The CDR3 length is 15 residues. The CDR3 region is CASSLDQGHTDTQYF. In nucleotides, the CDR3 is TGTGCCAGCAGCTTAGATCAGGGACACACAGATACGCAGTATTTT.

The chain couples TRBV5-1 to TRBJ2-7; possibly TRBD2 for D (5 bases). CDR3 length: 13 residues. Germline-derived CDR1 and CDR2 are SGHRS and YFSETQ. With 4 bases removed from V and 3 bases from J, the gap between germline ends came to 11 bases. CDR3 sequence: CASSPGGNYEQYV. The CDR3 DNA reads as TGCGCCAGCAGCCCCGGAGGCAACTACGAGCAGTACGTC.

This chain joins TRBV5-4 and TRBJ2-5, with a tentative D call TRBD2 (6 bases). V was cut by 0 bases and J by 4 bases, with 7 bases left in between. The germline CDR1 and CDR2 sequences are SGHNT and YYREEE (reference sequence). The CDR3 length is 13 residues. The DNA of the CDR3 is TGTGCCAGCAGCTTGGTGGGAGGAGAGACCCAGTACTTC. It encodes CASSLVGGETQYF.

In the case of this clone: Sequence at one end of the junction differs from germline and may be a read error. V gene TRBV7-7 combines with J gene TRBJ2-5; 12 bases agree with TRBD2. The CDR3 is 15 residues long. Germline lookup yields CDR1 SSHAT and CDR2 FNYEAQ (reference sequence). The CDR3 spells CASSQTGLAGETQYF. DNA for the CDR3: TGTGCTAGCAGCCAAACGGGACTAGCGGGCGAGACCCAGTACTTC.

This chain connects TRBV19 to TRBJ2-1; 11 bases fit TRBD2. Trimming took 6 bases from V and 2 from J; bases not matched to a gene: 6. The CDR3 length is 16 residues. Germline CDR1 LNHDA, CDR2 SQIVND (reference sequence). CDR3 nucleotides: TGTGCCAGTAGCACCACTAGCGGGGGTACCTACAATGAGCAGTTCTTC. Translation gives CASSTTSGGTYNEQFF.

The chain carries TRBV11-2 and TRBJ2-2; D not resolved. The V end lost 5 bases, the J end lost 1 base, and 11 bases lay between the germline ends. Germline V gives CDR1 SGHAT, CDR2 FQNNGV. This CDR3 has 15 amino acids. The CDR3 sequence is CASSPSGRNTGELFF. In DNA, the CDR3 is TGTGCCAGCAGCCCCTCGGGTAGGAACACCGGGGAGCTGTTTTTT.

This clone was seen just once. The rearrangement joins TRBV7-2 to TRBJ2-3; 7 bases are shared with TRBD1. Germline CDR1 is SGHTA and CDR2 is FQGNSA. CDR3 length: 15 amino acids. Trimming cost V 4 bases and J 1 base; bases outside gene matches: 5. CDR3: CASSSQGLGTDTQYF. CDR3 coding DNA: TGTGCCAGCAGCTCACAGGGGTTGGGCACAGATACGCAGTATTTT.

In its sample, this clone was seen a few times. The genes are TRBV27 and TRBJ2-5; 7 bases match TRBD2. From germline, CDR1 is MNHEY and CDR2 SMNVEV (reference sequence). This CDR3 is built from 14 residues. The ends lost 6 bases at V and 4 bases at J; junction bases unmatched: 8. DNA for the CDR3: TGTGCCAGCAGCCCCGGGTGGGGGGGAGAGACCCAGTACTTC. Protein: CASSPGWGGETQYF.

As regards this clone: Other DNA sequences in this sample translate to the same CDR3. The rearrangement joins TRBV18 to TRBJ2-3; D is unclear. The V end lost 2 bases, the J end lost 3 bases, and 0 bases lay between the germline ends. The CDR3 length is 11 residues. Germline CDR1 is KGHSH and CDR2 is LQKENI. The CDR3 region has the DNA TGTGCCAGCTCACCAACAGATACGCAGTATTTT. It translates to CASSPTDTQYF.

The CDR3 sequence is CASSLAGSHGELFF. The CDR3 DNA follows: TGTGCCAGCAGCTTAGCTGGTTCACACGGGGAGCTGTTTTTT. This chain joins TRBV7-9 and TRBJ2-2; no clear D. The CDR3 sequence is 14 residues long. Trimming took off 0 bases at V and 7 bases at J, with 9 bases between the two ends. Per germline, CDR1 SEHNR and CDR2 FQNEAQ (reference sequence).